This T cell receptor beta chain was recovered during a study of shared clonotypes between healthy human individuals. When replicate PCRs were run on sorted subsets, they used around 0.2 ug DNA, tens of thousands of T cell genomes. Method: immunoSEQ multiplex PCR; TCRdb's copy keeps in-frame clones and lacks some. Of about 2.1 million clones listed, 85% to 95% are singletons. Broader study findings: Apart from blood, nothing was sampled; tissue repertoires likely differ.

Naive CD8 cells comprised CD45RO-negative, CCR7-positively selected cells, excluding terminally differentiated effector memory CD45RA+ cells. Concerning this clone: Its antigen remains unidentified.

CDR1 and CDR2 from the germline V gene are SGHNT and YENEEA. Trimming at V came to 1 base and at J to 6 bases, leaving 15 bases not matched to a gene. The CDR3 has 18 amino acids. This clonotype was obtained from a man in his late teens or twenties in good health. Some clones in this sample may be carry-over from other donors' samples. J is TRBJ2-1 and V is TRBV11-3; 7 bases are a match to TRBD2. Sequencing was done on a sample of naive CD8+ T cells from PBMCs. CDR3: CASSLGFLGGGLVNEQFF. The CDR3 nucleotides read TGTGCCAGCAGCTTAGGATTCCTTGGGGGAGGGCTTGTCAATGAGCAGTTCTTC.